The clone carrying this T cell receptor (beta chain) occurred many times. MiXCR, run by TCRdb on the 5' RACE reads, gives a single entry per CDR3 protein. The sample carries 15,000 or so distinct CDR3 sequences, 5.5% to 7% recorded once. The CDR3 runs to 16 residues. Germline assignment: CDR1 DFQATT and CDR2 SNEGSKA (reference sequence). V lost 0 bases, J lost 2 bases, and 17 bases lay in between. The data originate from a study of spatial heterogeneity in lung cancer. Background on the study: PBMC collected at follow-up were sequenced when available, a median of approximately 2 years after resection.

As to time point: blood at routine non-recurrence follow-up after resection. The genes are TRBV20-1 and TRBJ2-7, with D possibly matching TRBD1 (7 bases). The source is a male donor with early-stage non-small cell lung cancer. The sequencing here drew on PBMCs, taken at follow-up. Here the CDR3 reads CSARENGGGFPYEQYF. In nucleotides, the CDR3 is TGCAGTGCTAGAGAAAATGGAGGGGGCTTCCCCTACGAGCAGTACTTC.